This section outlines one T cell receptor beta chain sequence together with its context. The antigen is not known. This sample stems from a study of cytomegalovirus exposure and HLA in healthy donors. Background on the study: Sequencing of about 200 million T cells in an earlier analysis found 95 million to 120 million unique TCR beta sequences. Study-wide findings and caveats: Later work found most CMV-associated TCR beta chains apparently HLA-restricted. Later on, a genetic analysis was performed. It linked a missense variant in DCLRE1C with V- and J-gene trimming of TCR beta.

The CDR3 is made up of 17 amino acids. V lost 2 bases, J lost 0 bases, and 11 bases lay in between. The germline CDR1 and CDR2 sequences are MDHEN and SYDVKM. The PCR used 60 Vbeta and 13 Jbeta primers. Profiled with immunoSEQ multiplex PCR; TCRdb holds only in-frame clones, not every one. The table has under 200,000 clones, 80% to 90% seen once. The rearrangement links TRBV28 to TRBJ2-6; D call uncertain. Sequenced material: PBMCs. The clonotype was recovered from a woman under 30 in good health and CMV-seronegative. The CDR3 reads CASSLRRQLSGANVLTF. DNA for the CDR3: TGTGCCAGCAGTTTACGGCGACAACTCTCTGGGGCCAACGTCCTGACTTTC.